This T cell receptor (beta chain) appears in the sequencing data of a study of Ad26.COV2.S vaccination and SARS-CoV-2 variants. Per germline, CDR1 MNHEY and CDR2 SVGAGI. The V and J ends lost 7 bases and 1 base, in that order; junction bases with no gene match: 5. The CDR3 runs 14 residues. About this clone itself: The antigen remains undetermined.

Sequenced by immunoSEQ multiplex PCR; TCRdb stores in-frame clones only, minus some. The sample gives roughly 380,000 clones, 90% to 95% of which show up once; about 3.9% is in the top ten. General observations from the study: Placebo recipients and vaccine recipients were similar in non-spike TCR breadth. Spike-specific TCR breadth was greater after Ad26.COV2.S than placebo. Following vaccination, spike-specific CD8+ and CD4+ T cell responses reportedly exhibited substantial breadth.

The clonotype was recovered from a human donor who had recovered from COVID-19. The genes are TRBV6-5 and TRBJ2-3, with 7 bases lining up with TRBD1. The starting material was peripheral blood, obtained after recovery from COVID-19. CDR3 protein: CASNRGLGTDTQYF. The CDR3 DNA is TGTGCCAGCAACAGGGGCTTGGGCACAGATACGCAGTATTTT.